This T cell receptor (beta chain) was recovered during a study of cytomegalovirus exposure and HLA in healthy donors. General observations from the study: Sequences of the TCR beta chain were said to predict the HLA-A and HLA-B alleles of most subjects accurately.

Vbeta (60) and Jbeta (13) primers were used in the PCR. Repertoires were generated with immunoSEQ multiplex PCR, while TCRdb's copy carries only in-frame clones and drops some. The sample carries over 150,000 clones, 80% to 90% recorded once. The V gene's germline CDR1 is MDHEN and CDR2 SYDVKM. CDR3 length: 14 residues. The V and J ends lost 7 bases and 4 bases, in that order; junction bases with no gene match: 7. Donors sampled were nominally healthy, though unrecorded immune exposures were likely. Regarding this clone: The antigen is not known.

This receptor was taken from a woman aged 45-60 years in good health and CMV-seronegative. Sequencing was carried out using PBMCs. The chain recombines TRBV28 with TRBJ1-3; 7 bases match TRBD1. CDR3 DNA sequence: TGTGCCAGCACCAATACAGGGGCCGGAAACACCATATATTTT. Its translation is CASTNTGAGNTIYF.